This entry concerns a single T cell receptor (beta chain). No antigen is known for it. Base qualities are missing; no much larger clone stands one base away. Trimming takes 6 bases off V and 2 bases off J; junction bases not matched to a gene: 3. From its cysteine to its phenylalanine, the CDR3 spans 13 amino acids. Solely the CDR3 DNA is kept, with 39 bases framed from the first base. CDR1 and CDR2 are drawn from the germline V gene: MNHNS, SASEGT. The data stem from a study of cytomegalovirus exposure and HLA in healthy donors (dated by TCRdb to about 2017). With respect to the entire study: According to an earlier analysis of around 600 of the donors, about 179 million T cells yielded 120 million or so unique TCR beta sequences and 250 to 350 Gb of sequence data. An earlier analysis of approximately 630 of the donors applied high-throughput TCR beta sequencing to assess whether each TCR beta V gene segment acted as functional or pseudogenic. Across some 400 genotyped donors of the cohort, an average of about 200,000 unique TCR beta nucleotide sequences per donor were sequenced, and approximately 17% of those sequences were non-productive. Donor age, sex, ethnicity and CMV serostatus were collected together with the repertoire data. Class I and class II HLA loci were covered by the typing at four-digit resolution. The study aimed to test whether cataloging public T cell receptors could reveal signatures of past pathogen exposure. The later analysis used no new phenotypic data to find candidate immune exposures, relying instead on TCR beta sequences and their occurrence across donors. The study used immunosequencing to profile the T cell repertoires of approximately 690 subjects and linked those repertoires to cytomegalovirus serostatus. Genome-wide SNP genotypes for about three fifths of the 666 donors were used in a later genetic analysis, which treated that subset as a discovery cohort. A later analysis re-analyzed previously published TCR beta repertoires from 660 or so donors and added high-resolution HLA genotyping to study TCR occurrence patterns. The number of typed donors differed by locus: roughly 629-640 for A, B, C, DRB1 and DQB1; 522 for DQA1; over 600 for DPA1; and some 430 for DPB1. About 320 gigabases of sequencing data and around 87 million unique TCR sequences were included in an early release covering about 620 HLA-typed donors. Of the roughly 410 genotyped donors, 75% to 85% were placed in the genetic ancestry cluster associated with self-reported Caucasian donors. All discovery cohort repertoires had been generated on a single sequencing platform. High-throughput TCR immunosequencing, statistical association of individual TCRs with disease status, and machine learning were combined to predict cytomegalovirus infection status. A separate validation cohort of over a hundred different subjects was used in addition to the 666-subject first cohort. Roughly five DR-DQ haplotypes were treated as single units for association and clustering because of strong linkage in the cohort. General study outcomes and caveats: HLA typing was unavailable for some donors at each locus, so association tests used only the typed subset. About 15 rarely observed V segments, including chromosome 9 orphons, were excluded from the earlier analysis of a few hundred of the donors because counts were too low. Assigning TCR associations to individual alleles was difficult when HLA alleles, especially DR and DQ, strongly co-occurred. In a later analysis, HLA-associated TCR beta chains were found to be more clonally expanded and to have lower generation probabilities than equally common non-associated chains. The classifier was reported to diagnose cytomegalovirus status with high specificity and sensitivity in both the original and validation cohorts. It was suggested by the authors that the approach could potentially be generalized to other disease states and immunological phenotypes. CMV serostatus was the only immune exposure information available for the cohort. According to a later genetic analysis, donors in an Asian-associated ancestry cluster had fewer N-insertions in productive TCRs than the approximately 610-donor mean. Sequencing depth was assumed to be roughly uniform across donors in the presence/absence analyses, though that assumption may not hold. In a later analysis, most CMV-associated TCR beta chains were found to appear HLA-restricted, with HLA associations seemingly driven largely by CMV exposure. An association between a missense DCLRE1C variant and V-gene and J-gene trimming of TCR beta chains was found in a later genetic analysis and replicated in an independent cohort. A cluster of highly shared sequence variants was judged likely to be a technical artifact of the sequencing pipeline. An earlier analysis of around 600 of the donors showed that most TCR beta V segments appeared in productive rearrangements either about 90% or about 30% of the time, which broadly matched IMGT annotations. This cohort had only TCR beta chains sequenced, and the lack of alpha or paired-chain data limited which features could be detected. Because the 87-base-pair reads could not distinguish some IMGT-functional V segments, including TRBV6-2 and TRBV6-3, those segments were excluded. Linkage disequilibrium might explain the correlated functional status among segregating V segments, but an unknown experimental factor could not be excluded. A total of fewer than 200 TCR beta chains were listed by the study as associated with cytomegalovirus. In a later analysis, 16,951 TCR beta sequences were associated with specific HLA alleles at a false discovery rate of 0.05. A later analysis reported that several top co-occurrence clusters appeared linked to parvovirus B19, influenza, CMV and Epstein-Barr virus. A further reported finding was that TCR beta sequences accurately predicted the HLA-A and HLA-B alleles for most subjects in the first cohort. A later analysis found that TCR association rates varied across HLA loci, with DRB1 alleles showing the most associated TCRs and HLA-C alleles the fewest. A few of the identified cytomegalovirus-associated TCR beta chains were confirmed in vitro to be specific for cytomegalovirus antigens. Most TCR sequences were seen in very few donors, while some public TCRs were found in many individuals.

To prepare the library, the immunoSEQ multiplex PCR assay was applied. For the multiplex PCR, a mixture combining 60 forward primers for TCR Vbeta segments and 13 reverse primers for TCR Jbeta segments was used. Amplification of the CDR3 region of rearranged TCR beta genes was performed with a multiplex PCR assay on genomic DNA. The amplified TCR beta libraries were sequenced on the Illumina HiSeq System as 87-base-pair reads. Per the source publication's procedure: Across the 600 to 700 repertoires, a later analysis counted 60 million to 90 million unique TCR beta chains, 9 million to 14 million of which were shared by at least two donors. A nearest-neighbor algorithm error-corrected the raw reads and collapsed the reads into unique sequences, merging closely related sequences to remove PCR and sequencing errors. Alignment of CDR3 sequences to IMGT reference sequences was used to assign V, D and J gene segments. Each retained sequence needed at least a six-nucleotide match to both a V gene segment and a J gene segment. Rearrangements were called productive when the CDR3 lacked stop codons and stayed in frame with V and J; all others were non-productive. Following IMGT convention, CDR3 was defined as the stretch from the second conserved V-encoded cysteine to the conserved J-encoded phenylalanine. The earlier analysis of some 540 of the donors excluded any sequence lacking an unambiguous match to a single V gene segment. An earlier analysis of some 500 of the donors classified V segments as functional when productive rearrangements were above 56.7% and as segregating when the standard deviation between donors was above 5%. To diagnose cytomegalovirus status from the catalog of TCR beta chain sequences, a statistical classification framework was built. A later analysis assigned V and J genes by comparing TCR nucleotide sequences with IMGT/GENE-DB human TR gene sequences. The TCRdist pipeline was used in a later analysis to assign CDR3 sequences and most-parsimonious VDJ recombination scenarios. A later analysis defined each TCR beta chain by its CDR3 amino acid sequence plus V-gene family, and excluded reads lacking a unique V-gene family. To address suspected cross-contamination and a sequencing artifact, a later analysis removed 550 to 750 highly shared, low-generation-probability nucleotide sequences. In a later analysis, a clonal expansion index was calculated for each public chain from normalized within-repertoire ranks of inferred template counts. In a later analysis, generation probabilities were computed with a VDJ recombination model fitted to out-of-frame rearrangements, and the resulting probabilities were checked against IGoR. Hypergeometric tests were used in a later analysis to score TCR-TCR, TCR-HLA and TCR-CMV co-occurrence, with a repertoire-size bias correction applied to the TCR pairs. To estimate false discovery rates, a later analysis permuted the HLA or CMV assignments 20 times. In a later analysis, co-occurring TCRs were grouped using DBSCAN, and TCRdist sequence similarity was added for clustering within HLA-allele-positive subsets. Co-occurrence clustering excluded repertoires with fewer than 30,000 or more than 120,000 public chains, plus five with anomalous nucleotide sharing. The table was pulled from immuneACCESS by TCRdb, which kept in-frame rearrangements only. Such tables lose some clones; where checked, under half of the loss comes from unresolved V genes, and the rest has no known cause. That table supplies the V and J calls and clone size; D and trimming were determined from the DNA. The sample table shows 100,000 to 150,000 clones, and about four fifths are seen once. The ten largest make up 5% to 6.5% of the sample.

The cohort consisted of 650 to 850 healthy bone marrow donors. At the time of sampling, all cohort members were nominally healthy, though unrecorded immune exposures were likely present. The donor was CMV seronegative and was included in the group of hundreds of seronegative cohort members. Each donor provided a peripheral blood sample, and peripheral blood mononuclear cells were used for TCR beta sequencing. Genomic DNA was extracted from the blood cell samples with the Qiagen DNeasy Blood Extraction Kit. The source material was PBMCs. Recombination joined TRBV6-1 with TRBJ1-1; 7 bases in the junction line up with TRBD1. The clonotype originates from a man aged 25-45 years in good health and CMV-seronegative. The CDR3 is CASSRGKNTEAFF. Read as DNA, the sequence is TGTGCCAGCAGCAGGGGGAAAAACACTGAAGCTTTCTTT.